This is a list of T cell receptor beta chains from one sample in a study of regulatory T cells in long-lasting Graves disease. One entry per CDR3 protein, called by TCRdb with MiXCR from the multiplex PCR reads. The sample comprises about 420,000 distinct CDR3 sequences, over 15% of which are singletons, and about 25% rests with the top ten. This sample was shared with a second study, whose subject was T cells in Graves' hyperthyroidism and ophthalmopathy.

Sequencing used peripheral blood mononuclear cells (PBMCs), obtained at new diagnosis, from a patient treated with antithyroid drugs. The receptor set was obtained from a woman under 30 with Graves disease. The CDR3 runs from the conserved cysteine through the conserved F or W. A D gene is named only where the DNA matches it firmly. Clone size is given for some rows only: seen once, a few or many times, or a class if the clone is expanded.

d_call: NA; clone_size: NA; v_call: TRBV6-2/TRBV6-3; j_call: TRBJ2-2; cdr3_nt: TGTGCCAGCAGAGAGGAGGTTTCCACCGGGGAGCTGTTTTTT; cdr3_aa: CASREEVSTGELFF
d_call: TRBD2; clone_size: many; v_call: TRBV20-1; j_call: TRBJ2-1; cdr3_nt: TGCAGTGCAGACAACGGGGGGAGCTCCTACAATGAGCAGTTCTTC; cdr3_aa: CSADNGGSSYNEQFF
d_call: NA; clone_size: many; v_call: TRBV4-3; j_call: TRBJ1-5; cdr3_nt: TGCGCCAGCAGCCAAAGTTTCAGGGGTTATCAGCCCCAGCATTTT; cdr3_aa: CASSQSFRGYQPQHF
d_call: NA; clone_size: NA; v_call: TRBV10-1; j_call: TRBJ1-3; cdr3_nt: TGCGCCAGCAGTGAGTCCGGAAGCTCTGGAAACACCATATATTTT; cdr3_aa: CASSESGSSGNTIYF
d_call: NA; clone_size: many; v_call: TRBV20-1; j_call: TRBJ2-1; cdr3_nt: TGCAGTGCTAGAACTGACCCGGCGGCCAATGAGCAGTTCTTC; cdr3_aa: CSARTDPAANEQFF
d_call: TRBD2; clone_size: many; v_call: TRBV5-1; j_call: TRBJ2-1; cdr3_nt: TGCGCCAGCAGCTCGGAGGCGGGAGCAGCCTACAATGAGCAGTTCTTC; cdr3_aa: CASSSEAGAAYNEQFF
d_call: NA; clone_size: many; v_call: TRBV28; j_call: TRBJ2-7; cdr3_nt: TGTGCCAGCAGTTTTATAGGGGTCCCCTACGAGCAGTACTTC; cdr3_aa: CASSFIGVPYEQYF
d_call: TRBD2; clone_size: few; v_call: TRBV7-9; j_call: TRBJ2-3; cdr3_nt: TGTGCCAGCAGCCGACGGACTAGCGGGCGGACAGATACGCAGTATTTT; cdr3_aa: CASSRRTSGRTDTQYF
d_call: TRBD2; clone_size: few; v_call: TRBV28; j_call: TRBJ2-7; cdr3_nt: TGTGCCATCGGGACTAGAAGACGCGAGCAGTACTTC; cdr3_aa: CAIGTRRREQYF
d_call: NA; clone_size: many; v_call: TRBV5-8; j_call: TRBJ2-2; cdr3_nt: TGTGCCAGCAGCTTGTTCGCAGCGAACACCGGGGAGCTGTTTTTT; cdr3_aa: CASSLFAANTGELFF
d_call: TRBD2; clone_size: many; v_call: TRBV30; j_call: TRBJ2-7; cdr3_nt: TGTGCCTGGACTAGCGGGAACTCCTACGAGCAGTACTTC; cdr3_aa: CAWTSGNSYEQYF
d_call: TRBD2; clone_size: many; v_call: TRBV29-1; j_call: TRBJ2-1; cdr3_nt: TGCAGCGTTGAAAAGTGGACTAGCGGGAATGATGAGCAGTTCTTC; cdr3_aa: CSVEKWTSGNDEQFF
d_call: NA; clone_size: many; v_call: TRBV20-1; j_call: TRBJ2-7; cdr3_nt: TGCAGTGCTAGATTGACCTACGAGCAGTACTTC; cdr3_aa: CSARLTYEQYF
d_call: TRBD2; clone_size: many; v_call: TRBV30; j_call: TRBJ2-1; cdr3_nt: TGTGCCTGGAGTCCCGGGGGGACTTCCTACAATGAGCAGTTCTTC; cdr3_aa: CAWSPGGTSYNEQFF
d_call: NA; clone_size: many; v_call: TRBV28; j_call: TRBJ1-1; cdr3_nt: TGTGCCAGCAGTTTGGGCAGGGTATACCTCGAGGGGAACACTGAAGCTTTCTTT; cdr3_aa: CASSLGRVYLEGNTEAFF
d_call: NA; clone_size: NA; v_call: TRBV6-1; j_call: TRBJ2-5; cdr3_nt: TGTGCCAGCAGGAGCCGGGAGAAAGGAGAGACCCAGTACTTC; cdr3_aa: CASRSREKGETQYF
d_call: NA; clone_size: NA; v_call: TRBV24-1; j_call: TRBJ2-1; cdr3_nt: TGTGCCACCAGTGATTTGATGGTCTACAATGAGCAGTTCTTC; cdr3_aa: CATSDLMVYNEQFF
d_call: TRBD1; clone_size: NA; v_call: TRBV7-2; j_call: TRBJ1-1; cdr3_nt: TGTGCCAGCAGCAACCCGGGACAGGGCGGGGGCACTGAAGCTTTCTTT; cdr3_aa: CASSNPGQGGGTEAFF
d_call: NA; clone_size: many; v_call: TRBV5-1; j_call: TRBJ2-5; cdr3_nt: TGCGCCAGCAGTTGGGGAGGAGAGACCCAGTACTTC; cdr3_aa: CASSWGGETQYF
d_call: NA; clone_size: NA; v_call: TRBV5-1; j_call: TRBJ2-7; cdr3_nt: TGCGCCAGCAGCTTGGGTGACACCCGGGGGGAGCAGTACTTC; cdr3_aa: CASSLGDTRGEQYF